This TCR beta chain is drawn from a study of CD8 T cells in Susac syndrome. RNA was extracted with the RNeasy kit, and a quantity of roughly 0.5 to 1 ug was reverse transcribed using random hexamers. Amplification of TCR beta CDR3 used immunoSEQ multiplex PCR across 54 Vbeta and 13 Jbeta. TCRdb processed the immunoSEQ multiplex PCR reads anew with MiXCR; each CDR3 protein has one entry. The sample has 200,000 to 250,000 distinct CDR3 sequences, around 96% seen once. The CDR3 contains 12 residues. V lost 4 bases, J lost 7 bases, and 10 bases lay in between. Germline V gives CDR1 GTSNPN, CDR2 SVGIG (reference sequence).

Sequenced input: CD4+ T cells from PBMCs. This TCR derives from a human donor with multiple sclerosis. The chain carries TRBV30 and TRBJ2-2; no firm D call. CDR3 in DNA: TGTGCCTGGAAATCGGTGGGCGGGGAGCTGTTTTTT. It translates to CAWKSVGGELFF.